Sequencing of this T cell receptor (beta chain) was carried out in a study of blood T cell repertoires in COVID-19. In the source study's methods: By means of reference gene primer amplification, nucleated cell counts were estimated. Produced via immunoSEQ multiplex PCR; TCRdb's table is partial and in-frame only. V and J calls and clone size are those listed in that table; D and trimming were worked out from the DNA. Here the sample spans 30,000 to 40,000 clones, approximately 86% being singletons. This CDR3 region has 16 residues. With 4 bases clipped from V and 9 bases from J, the junction kept 15 bases outside the gene matches. The germline gives CDR1 ENHRY, CDR2 SYGVKD.

The rearrangement joins TRBV10-3 to TRBJ2-1; 7 nucleotides align to TRBD2. The receptor was isolated from a woman older than 75 with active or convalescent COVID-19. Sequencing was carried out using peripheral blood. The CDR3 nucleotides are TGTGCCATCAGTGGTAAGAGCGGGGCGGCCCGGGGTGAGCAGTTCTTC. It specifies CAISGKSGAARGEQFF.